A selection of T cell receptor beta chains follows, all from one sample in a study of blood T cells in healthy people across ages. TCRdb used MiXCR to reprocess the 5' RACE reads, holding one entry per CDR3 protein. The sample has 850,000 or so distinct CDR3 sequences, around 28% seen once. The sample consisted of blood. The receptors shown here come from a woman older than 75 in good health. Each CDR3 is given with its conserved first and last residue. The order of the fields is D gene, J gene, V gene, clone size, CDR3 protein, CDR3 DNA. The D gene is left open where the match is weak. A row's size may be missing; if present it is once, few, many or a size class.

TRBD1	TRBJ1-6	TRBV5-5	few	CASRFSQGKDNSPLHF	TGTGCCAGCAGATTCTCACAGGGGAAAGATAATTCACCCCTCCACTTT
-	TRBJ2-5	TRBV6-1	-	CASSGRVGGETQYF	TGTGCCAGCAGTGGCAGGGTTGGGGGTGAGACCCAGTACTTC
TRBD2	TRBJ2-1	TRBV20-1	many	CSAQGGGGGYNEQFF	TGCAGTGCCCAAGGGGGCGGGGGGGGTTACAATGAGCAGTTCTTC
-	TRBJ2-5	TRBV12-3/TRBV12-4	-	CASSLEGTRETQYF	TGTGCCAGCAGTTTAGAGGGGACCCGAGAGACCCAGTACTTC
-	TRBJ1-5	TRBV30	-	CAWSGGANQPQHF	TGTGCCTGGAGTGGGGGGGCTAATCAGCCCCAGCATTTT
-	TRBJ2-3	TRBV10-3	many	CATGRAGQLSTDTQYF	TGTGCCACCGGTAGAGCGGGACAACTCAGCACAGATACGCAGTATTTT
TRBD1	TRBJ2-7	TRBV20-1	once	CSALSGQGNPYEQYF	TGCAGTGCTCTCTCCGGACAGGGGAATCCCTACGAGCAGTACTTC
-	TRBJ1-4	TRBV10-3	-	CAISPGGPQGTNEKLFF	TGTGCCATCAGCCCCGGTGGGCCTCAAGGAACTAATGAAAAACTGTTTTTT
-	TRBJ2-7	TRBV7-8	once	CASSFLIRGYEQYF	TGTGCCAGCAGCTTCCTAATCCGGGGCTACGAGCAGTACTTC
TRBD1	TRBJ1-2	TRBV2	few	CATVVPGGGYTF	TGTGCCACCGTGGTACCAGGGGGTGGCTACACCTTC
TRBD1	TRBJ1-2	TRBV7-6	many	CASSASTGFYGYTF	TGTGCCAGCAGCGCCTCGACAGGGTTCTATGGCTACACCTTC
TRBD2	TRBJ2-5	TRBV5-1	many	CASSGGLTEQETQYF	TGCGCCAGCAGCGGGGGACTAACCGAGCAAGAGACCCAGTACTTC
TRBD2	TRBJ2-3	TRBV7-2	many	CASSLEISGADTQYF	TGTGCCAGCAGCTTAGAAATTAGCGGGGCAGATACGCAGTATTTT
-	TRBJ2-7	TRBV5-1	many	CASSLKFGTDPTEQYF	TGCGCCAGCAGCTTGAAATTCGGGACGGACCCCACCGAGCAGTACTTC
TRBD1	TRBJ1-5	TRBV20-1	-	CGASQDRASNQPQHF	TGCGGTGCTAGCCAAGACAGGGCAAGCAATCAGCCCCAGCATTTT
TRBD2	TRBJ2-3	TRBV7-2	few	CASSLVGGGPDTQYF	TGTGCCAGCAGCTTAGTGGGCGGGGGGCCAGATACGCAGTATTTT
-	TRBJ1-4	TRBV21-1	-	CASSKGRDRWNEKLFF	TGTGCCAGCAGCAAAGGTCGGGACAGGTGGAATGAAAAACTGTTTTTT
TRBD1	TRBJ1-2	TRBV29-1	many	CSVRRGTGDPKGFYGYTF	TGCAGCGTTCGTCGGGGGACAGGGGATCCAAAAGGATTCTATGGCTACACCTTC
TRBD2	TRBJ2-2	TRBV7-2	-	CASRGTTNTGELFF	TGTGCCAGCAGGGGGACTACCAACACCGGGGAGCTGTTTTTT
-	TRBJ1-5	TRBV9	-	CASSVGWGNQPQHF	TGTGCCAGCAGCGTCGGTTGGGGTAATCAGCCCCAGCATTTT
TRBD1	TRBJ1-2	TRBV19	-	CASSRGTGKENGYTF	TGTGCCAGTAGTAGAGGGACAGGGAAGGAGAATGGCTACACCTTC
TRBD1	TRBJ1-2	TRBV6-6	-	CASKTGPLYGYTF	TGTGCCAGCAAGACAGGGCCCCTCTATGGCTACACCTTC
-	TRBJ1-5	TRBV12-3/TRBV12-4	few	CASSSAGGFNQPQHF	TGTGCCAGCAGTTCAGCGGGGGGCTTCAATCAGCCCCAGCATTTT